This paragraph reports one TCR beta chain. This record comes from a study of CD8 T cells in ankylosing spondylitis. Germline assignment: CDR1 SGHRS and CDR2 YFSETQ. V lost 0 bases and J 1 base, leaving 8 bases between the germline ends. The CDR3 contains 15 residues. TCRdb re-analysed the 5' RACE reads in MiXCR, keeping a single row per CDR3 protein. This table holds around 120,000 distinct CDR3 sequences, 20% to 30% found once. The TCR originated in a male donor with ankylosing spondylitis. The sample was synovial fluid, either unsorted or a sorted T cell fraction (not recorded which). V usage is TRBV5-1 and J usage is TRBJ2-1, with D unclear. The DNA for the CDR3 is TGCGCCAGCAGCTTGGACGCGTGGTCCTACAATGAGCAGTTCTTC. It codes for CASSLDAWSYNEQFF.